Listed below are T cell receptor beta chains from one sample, sequenced in a study of blood T cell repertoires in COVID-19. The table came from immunoSEQ multiplex PCR; TCRdb's copy has only in-frame clones and leaves some out. The sample holds some 180,000 clones; more than 75% are singletons and the top ten take 2% to 2.5%. Specimen: peripheral blood. These receptors came from a man in his fifties or sixties who had recovered from COVID-19. The CDR3 runs from the conserved cysteine through the conserved F or W. D genes are given only for firm matches. Not all rows give a size; the values are once, few, many and, for expanded clones, a class.

D: TRBD1; J: TRBJ1-1; V: TRBV6-6; size: NA; DNA: TGTGCCAGCAACCAACAGGGGGCGGACACTGAAGCTTTCTTT; CDR3: CASNQQGADTEAFF
D: NA; J: TRBJ2-5; V: TRBV7-7; size: NA; DNA: TGTGCCAGCAGCCCCGGGTCACCCTTTCGGGAGACCCAGTACTTC; CDR3: CASSPGSPFRETQYF
D: NA; J: TRBJ1-6; V: TRBV15; size: NA; DNA: TGTGCCACCAGCAGAGAGGGCAGGGGTAATTCACCCCTCCACTTT; CDR3: CATSREGRGNSPLHF
D: NA; J: TRBJ2-3; V: TRBV6-6; size: NA; DNA: TGTGCCAGCAGCCACGCAGGGCCACCTAGCACAGATACGCAGTATTTT; CDR3: CASSHAGPPSTDTQYF
D: TRBD2; J: TRBJ2-1; V: TRBV6-2/TRBV6-3; size: NA; DNA: TGTGCCAGCAGTTACGCGGGAGGAGGCATCAATGAGCAGTTCTTC; CDR3: CASSYAGGGINEQFF
D: TRBD1; J: TRBJ1-6; V: TRBV5-6; size: NA; DNA: TGTGCCAGCAGCTTGCAGCAGGGGGCGAGTAATTCACCCCTCCACTTT; CDR3: CASSLQQGASNSPLHF
D: TRBD2; J: TRBJ2-3; V: TRBV3-1/TRBV3-2; size: NA; DNA: TGTGCCAGCAGCCTCAAATTTAGCGGGGGAACAGATACGCAGTATTTT; CDR3: CASSLKFSGGTDTQYF
D: NA; J: TRBJ2-5; V: TRBV7-2; size: once; DNA: TGTGCCAGCAGCCCCGAGTCGAACAGGGTCTGGGAGACCCAGTACTTC; CDR3: CASSPESNRVWETQYF
D: NA; J: TRBJ2-2; V: TRBV19; size: NA; DNA: TGTGCCAGTAGTGATCGGGGGACCGGGGAGCTGTTTTTT; CDR3: CASSDRGTGELFF
D: NA; J: TRBJ1-4; V: TRBV6-2/TRBV6-3; size: once; DNA: TGTGCCAGCAGTTACTCGGACACGCCTAATGAAAAACTGTTTTTT; CDR3: CASSYSDTPNEKLFF
D: TRBD1; J: TRBJ1-1; V: TRBV6-2/TRBV6-3; size: NA; DNA: TGTGCCAGCAGTTACAGGGGGCGAATCAACACTGAAGCTTTCTTT; CDR3: CASSYRGRINTEAFF
D: TRBD1; J: TRBJ2-7; V: TRBV4-3; size: NA; DNA: TGCGCCAGCAGCCTGGGACAGGGGCCCCTCTACGAGCAGTACTTC; CDR3: CASSLGQGPLYEQYF
D: NA; J: TRBJ1-5; V: TRBV7-2; size: NA; DNA: TGTGCCAGCAGCTTAGCGAGGGAATGGGGCAATCAGCCCCAGCATTTT; CDR3: CASSLAREWGNQPQHF
D: NA; J: TRBJ2-2; V: TRBV24-1; size: NA; DNA: TGTGCCACCAGTGATTCAGGGTCGAACACCGGGGAGCTGTTTTTT; CDR3: CATSDSGSNTGELFF
D: NA; J: TRBJ2-5; V: TRBV5-4; size: NA; DNA: TGTGCCAGCAGCTTGGTCCAGTTTTCGGGGGACCAGTACTTC; CDR3: CASSLVQFSGDQYF
D: TRBD1; J: TRBJ1-2; V: TRBV10-1; size: NA; DNA: TGCGCCAGCAGTGAAACAGGGGTTGGTTTTGGCTACACCTTC; CDR3: CASSETGVGFGYTF
D: TRBD1; J: TRBJ1-6; V: TRBV7-2; size: once; DNA: TGTGCCAGCACTTGGGACAGTAATTCACCCCTCCACTTT; CDR3: CASTWDSNSPLHF
D: TRBD1; J: TRBJ1-2; V: TRBV28; size: NA; DNA: TGTGCCAGCAGTCGGGACAGGAGATATGGCTACACCTTC; CDR3: CASSRDRRYGYTF
D: TRBD1; J: TRBJ1-6; V: TRBV6-5; size: NA; DNA: TGTGCCAGCAGGAGTAGGACAGGGGGCGATTCACCCCTCCACTTT; CDR3: CASRSRTGGDSPLHF
D: TRBD1; J: TRBJ1-3; V: TRBV27; size: few; DNA: TGTGCCAGCAGTCCACGCCCGGGACAGGGGAACACCATATATTTT; CDR3: CASSPRPGQGNTIYF
D: NA; J: TRBJ2-3; V: TRBV6-1; size: NA; DNA: TGTGCCAGCAGCCCAGGGGGGGATACGCAGTATTTT; CDR3: CASSPGGDTQYF
D: NA; J: TRBJ1-2; V: TRBV6-2/TRBV6-3; size: NA; DNA: TGTGCCAGCAGTTACGCCAGGGAAAACTATGGCTACACCTTC; CDR3: CASSYARENYGYTF
D: TRBD2; J: TRBJ2-7; V: TRBV7-6; size: once; DNA: TGTGCCAGCAGCTTAGGGCTAGCGGGAGGGGGGGTCTACGAGCAGTACTTC; CDR3: CASSLGLAGGGVYEQYF
D: NA; J: TRBJ1-1; V: TRBV20-1; size: NA; DNA: TGCAGTGCTAAAGGGGTCACTGAAGCTTTCTTT; CDR3: CSAKGVTEAFF
D: NA; J: TRBJ1-4; V: TRBV5-6; size: NA; DNA: TGTGCCAGCAGCTTGTACCGCGGGGTTGCAACTAATGAAAAACTGTTTTTT; CDR3: CASSLYRGVATNEKLFF
D: NA; J: TRBJ1-2; V: TRBV2; size: NA; DNA: TGTGCCAGCGCAGCTGACAGGAGAACTAACTATGGCTACACCTTC; CDR3: CASAADRRTNYGYTF
D: NA; J: TRBJ2-5; V: TRBV6-2/TRBV6-3; size: NA; DNA: TGTGCCAGCAGTCGGGTCGCAGAGACCCAGTACTTC; CDR3: CASSRVAETQYF
D: TRBD1; J: TRBJ2-2; V: TRBV6-4; size: NA; DNA: TGTGCCAGCAGTGTAACAGGGGGCACCGGGGAGCTGTTTTTT; CDR3: CASSVTGGTGELFF
D: TRBD1; J: TRBJ1-1; V: TRBV4-3; size: NA; DNA: TGCGCCAGCAGCCAAGAATTGGGACAGGGGCGCCCCGCTTTCTTT; CDR3: CASSQELGQGRPAFF
D: TRBD1; J: TRBJ2-3; V: TRBV7-6; size: NA; DNA: TGTGCCAGCAGCCCGGGGGCCGGGACAGGGGGAAATACGCAGTATTTT; CDR3: CASSPGAGTGGNTQYF
D: TRBD2; J: TRBJ2-3; V: TRBV5-1; size: NA; DNA: TGCGCCAGCAGCTCGGGACTAGCGGGAACAGATACGCAGTATTTT; CDR3: CASSSGLAGTDTQYF
D: NA; J: TRBJ2-3; V: TRBV5-4; size: NA; DNA: TGTGCCAGCAGCCTAGGACAGAGCACAGATACGCAGTATTTT; CDR3: CASSLGQSTDTQYF
D: TRBD1; J: TRBJ2-7; V: TRBV27; size: NA; DNA: TGTGCCAGCAGTTCCCTCCGGGACAGGACGAGCTCCTACGAGCAGTACTTC; CDR3: CASSSLRDRTSSYEQYF
D: TRBD1; J: TRBJ1-4; V: TRBV9; size: NA; DNA: TGTGCCAGCAGCGTAGCAGGGGGTGCAACTAATGAAAAACTGTTTTTT; CDR3: CASSVAGGATNEKLFF
D: NA; J: TRBJ2-7; V: TRBV6-5; size: NA; DNA: TGTGCCAGCAGTTACTCGTCTTATAACGAGCAGTACTTC; CDR3: CASSYSSYNEQYF
D: TRBD1; J: TRBJ2-7; V: TRBV5-5; size: once; DNA: TGTGCCAGCAGCGACAGGACAGGGGGTCAGGGCGAGCAGTACTTC; CDR3: CASSDRTGGQGEQYF
D: NA; J: TRBJ2-3; V: TRBV9; size: NA; DNA: TGTGCCAGCAGCGTCGACCGTGCCAGGGGTGCGTGGACAGATACGCAGTATTTT; CDR3: CASSVDRARGAWTDTQYF
D: TRBD2; J: TRBJ2-7; V: TRBV5-5; size: NA; DNA: TGTGCCAGCAGCTTGGTCCCTAGCGGGAGAGGCGAGCAGTACTTC; CDR3: CASSLVPSGRGEQYF
D: NA; J: TRBJ1-3; V: TRBV18; size: once; DNA: TGTGCCAGCTCACCACCGAGAACGGCACGACCGGGAGGAAACACCATATATTTT; CDR3: CASSPPRTARPGGNTIYF
D: TRBD1; J: TRBJ1-1; V: TRBV29-1; size: NA; DNA: TGCAGCGTTGTTGTGGGGACAGGGGCTTTCTTT; CDR3: CSVVVGTGAFF
D: NA; J: TRBJ2-5; V: TRBV24-1; size: NA; DNA: TGTGCCACCAGTGAGTCAGGGGCCCCAGGGGCCCAGTACTTC; CDR3: CATSESGAPGAQYF
D: NA; J: TRBJ1-4; V: TRBV2; size: NA; DNA: TGTGCCAGCAGGTACAGGGATCCTAATGAAAAACTGTTTTTT; CDR3: CASRYRDPNEKLFF